Below, 16 T cell receptor beta chains from the same sample are listed, as sequenced in a study of blood T cell repertoires in COVID-19. Using immunoSEQ multiplex PCR, the repertoire was profiled, and TCRdb retains in-frame clones only, with some absent. Of around 68,000 clones in the sample, 80% to 85% are singletons; the top ten hold over 8.5%. The material sequenced was peripheral blood. The receptors were sampled from a human donor in a cohort sampled during active COVID-19.

The chain links TRBV6-5 to TRBJ1-4; unclear D gene. Deletions cut 2 bases from V and 6 bases from J, with 16 bases between. This CDR3 spans 16 amino acids. From germline, CDR1 is MNHEY and CDR2 SVGAGI. The CDR3 region is CASSYSLYSADEKLFF. In DNA, the CDR3 is TGTGCCAGCAGTTACAGTCTCTACAGTGCTGATGAAAAACTGTTTTTT.

The chain joins TRBV7-2 to TRBJ2-1; 12 bases line up with TRBD2. V shed 5 bases and J 7 bases; nucleotides not matched to a gene: 3. CDR3 length: 14 residues. The V gene's germline CDR1 is SGHTA and CDR2 FQGNSA. The CDR3 region is CASSDGTSGNEQFF. CDR3 nucleotides: TGTGCCAGCAGCGATGGGACTAGCGGGAATGAGCAGTTCTTC.

This clone was seen a few times. The chain joins TRBV5-6 to TRBJ1-2; TRBD1 might be the D (6 bases). The CDR3 contains 14 residues. CDR1 and CDR2 from the germline V gene are SGHDT and YYEEEE. The ends were cut back, 0 bases at V and 5 bases at J, with 11 bases in the middle. The CDR3 spells CASSLDRVEYGYTF. The CDR3, as DNA: TGTGCCAGCAGCTTGGACAGGGTAGAGTATGGCTACACCTTC.

This clone was picked up one time. The chain recombines TRBV4-3 with TRBJ2-7; 14 bases are a match to TRBD2. V lost 4 bases, J lost 2 bases, and 7 bases stayed unmatched. Germline CDR1 reads LGHNA; CDR2 reads YSLEER. The CDR3 has 17 amino acids. This chain's CDR3 is CASSLGTSGSPPYEQYF. The CDR3 DNA sequence: TGCGCCAGCAGCCTCGGGACTAGCGGGAGCCCCCCCTACGAGCAGTACTTC.

The chain joins TRBV3-1 (or the pseudogene TRBV3-2) to TRBJ2-5; TRBD2 aligns across 12 bases. Looked up from germline, CDR1 is LGHDT and CDR2 is YNNKEL (reference sequence). V was clipped by 4 bases and J by 6 bases; unmatched bases: 6. There are 15 residues in the CDR3. CDR3 sequence: CASSPRLAGAQTQYF. The CDR3 region has the DNA TGTGCCAGCAGCCCCCGACTAGCGGGAGCTCAGACCCAGTACTTC.

The J gene is TRBJ2-5, the V gene TRBV14, with 7 bases fitting TRBD2. The V and J ends lost 3 bases and 1 base, in that order; junction bases with no gene match: 8. This CDR3 comprises 16 residues. Germline values: CDR1 SGHDN, CDR2 FVKESK. The CDR3 loop is CASSHLGLAVQETQYF. The CDR3 region has the DNA TGTGCCAGCAGCCATCTTGGCCTAGCGGTCCAAGAGACCCAGTACTTC.

The genes are TRBV6-1 and TRBJ2-7; the D is unclear. CDR1 is MNHNS, CDR2 SASEGT, per germline. Trimming took 3 bases from V and 0 from J, leaving 6 bases between them. The CDR3 extends over 13 amino acids. CDR3 sequence reads: CASSEGLSYEQYF. The CDR3 DNA sequence: TGTGCCAGCAGTGAGGGCCTCTCCTACGAGCAGTACTTC.

V is TRBV11-2 and J is TRBJ2-2; unclear D gene. Germline CDR1 SGHAT, CDR2 FQNNGV. Trimming cost V 3 bases and J 6 bases, with 8 bases left between them. CDR3 length: 13 amino acids. CDR3 protein: CASSFGRAGELFF. The CDR3 DNA sequence: TGTGCCAGCAGCTTCGGCCGGGCCGGGGAGCTGTTTTTT.

The CDR3 spells CASSPGPDYEQYF. In DNA, the CDR3 is TGCGCCAGCAGCCCTGGGCCGGACTACGAGCAGTACTTC. The V gene is TRBV4-3, the J gene TRBJ2-7; no definite D call. Germline CDR1 is LGHNA and CDR2 is YSLEER. The CDR3 sequence is 13 residues long. V was shortened by 4 bases and J by 3 bases, with 10 bases between the two germline ends.

Here the CDR3 reads CASVPQGFGYTF. The CDR3 DNA reads as TGTGCCAGCGTGCCCCAGGGATTCGGCTACACCTTC. This chain links TRBV2 with TRBJ1-2; maybe TRBD1 (5 bases). The CDR3 extends over 12 amino acids. Trimming took 8 bases from V and 8 from J, leaving 15 bases between them. CDR1 SNHLY and CDR2 FYNNEI come from the germline V gene.

This clone appeared once. In nucleotides, the CDR3 is TGTGCCACCTCTAAGGCTAGCGGCACCAATGAGCAGTTCTTC. Translated: CATSKASGTNEQFF. The chain has TRBV24-1 and TRBJ2-1, with TRBD2 matching over 7 bases. Per the germline V gene, CDR1 is KGHDR and CDR2 is SFDVKD. The CDR3 is 14 residues long. Germline trimming cut 9 bases from V and 6 bases from J; bases unmatched to any gene: 10.

V and J are TRBV5-4 and TRBJ1-2; D is uncertain. This CDR3 is built from 12 residues. V was shortened by 4 bases and J by 8 bases, with 12 bases between the two germline ends. CDR1 is SGHNT and CDR2 is YYREEE in the germline V gene (reference sequence). CDR3 DNA sequence: TGTGCCAGCAGCCCCCCCCGGGGAGGCTACACCTTC. This codes for CASSPPRGGYTF.

The CDR3 DNA sequence: TGTGCCAGCTCACGGACTAGCGGGGCCTACAATGAGCAGTTCTTC. Translated, it gives CASSRTSGAYNEQFF. V and J are TRBV18 and TRBJ2-1; TRBD2 agrees at 12 bases. Germline CDR1 reads KGHSH; CDR2 reads LQKENI. V shed 4 bases and J 2 bases; nucleotides not matched to a gene: 0. The CDR3 loop spans 15 amino acids.

The gene calls are TRBV19 and TRBJ1-1, with unresolved D. Trimming removed 6 bases at V and 1 base at J, with 9 bases between. This CDR3 has 13 amino acids. CDR1 and CDR2 from the germline V gene are LNHDA and SQIVND (reference sequence). The DNA of the CDR3 is TGTGCCAGTAGGCGCACAGAGAACACTGAAGCTTTCTTT. Protein sequence: CASRRTENTEAFF.

The CDR3 is CASSLVAVYEQYF. The CDR3 DNA sequence: TGTGCCAGCAGCTTAGTGGCAGTCTACGAGCAGTACTTC. This chain links TRBV11-2 with TRBJ2-7; D remains ambiguous. Germline V gene data show CDR1 as SGHAT and CDR2 as FQNNGV. The CDR3 totals 13 residues. V was pared by 1 base and J by 3 bases, with 7 bases between.

The V call is TRBV3-1 (or the pseudogene TRBV3-2), the J call TRBJ1-1; D is unresolved. The CDR3 has 17 amino acids. Germline loops: CDR1 LGHDT, CDR2 YNNKEL (reference sequence). The V gene lost 3 bases and the J gene lost 3 bases, with 20 bases spanning the gap. CDR3 residues: CASSQPEIGGTDTEAFF. CDR3 in DNA: TGTGCCAGCAGCCAGCCGGAGATCGGAGGTACGGACACTGAAGCTTTCTTT.